This T cell receptor (beta chain) was observed in a study of T cell responses to AZD1222 COVID-19 vaccine. General study points: Breadth and depth of Spike-specific TCRs rose after two AZD1222 doses.

Libraries were prepared by immunoSEQ multiplex PCR; TCRdb keeps only in-frame clonotypes and omits some of them. Counted here are approximately 150,000 clones, about 90% occurring once; the ten biggest clones make up approximately 8%. CDR3 size: 14 residues. V lost 3 bases and J lost 5, with 14 bases in between. Germline-derived CDR1 and CDR2 are LNHDA and SQIVND (reference sequence). Concerning this clone itself: What it binds is not known.

Specimen: peripheral blood, collected 28 days after the second dose of the MenACWY control vaccine. The chain uses TRBV19 and TRBJ2-7, with TRBD1 as a possible D gene (6 bases). The source of this sequence is an adult who received the MenACWY meningococcal vaccine as a control. This CDR3 is CASSIGRGLHEQYF. Here the CDR3 DNA reads TGTGCCAGTAGTATCGGCAGGGGTCTCCACGAGCAGTACTTC.